This passage covers 20 T cell receptor beta chains from one sample sequenced in a study of T cell responses to AZD1222 COVID-19 vaccine. Profiling relied on immunoSEQ multiplex PCR, and the TCRdb table lists in-frame clones only, not all of them. The table has about 97,000 clones, 75% to 90% seen once. The specimen was peripheral blood, collected on day 0 of AZD1222 vaccination. These receptor sequences come from an adult in good health.

The chain employs TRBV9 and TRBJ2-7, with 9 nucleotides matching TRBD1. There are 14 residues in the CDR3. J lost 7 bases, V lost 3 bases, and 8 bases had no gene match. From germline, CDR1 is SGDLS and CDR2 YYNGEE. The CDR3 sequence: CASSDGTGLREQYF. CDR3 sequence (DNA): TGTGCCAGCAGCGACGGGACAGGGCTTAGGGAGCAGTACTTC.

The count of this clone is one. This chain uses TRBV20-1 with TRBJ1-1; D is possibly TRBD1 (5 bases). CDR1 is DFQATT and CDR2 is SNEGSKA in the germline V gene (reference sequence). This CDR3 is built from 11 residues. The CDR3 here is CGGGENTEAFF. The CDR3 DNA reads as TGCGGGGGTGGAGAGAACACTGAAGCTTTCTTT.

The V gene is TRBV11-1, the J gene TRBJ1-2, with D possibly matching TRBD1 (6 bases). This CDR3 comprises 14 residues. CDR1 is SGHAT and CDR2 is FQDESV in the germline V gene (reference sequence). V was cut by 5 bases and J by 4 bases, with 14 bases left in between. CDR3 protein: CASSDLGGSYGYTF. As DNA, the CDR3 is TGTGCCAGCAGCGATCTAGGGGGGAGCTATGGCTACACCTTC.

V and J are TRBV5-1 and TRBJ2-1; 12 bases are a match to TRBD2. The germline CDR1 and CDR2 sequences are SGHRS and YFSETQ. The CDR3 length is 18 residues. The V and J ends lost 0 bases and 6 bases, in that order; junction bases with no gene match: 10. CDR3 region: CASSLGALLAGGRNEQFF. CDR3 sequence (DNA): TGCGCCAGCAGCTTGGGGGCCCTACTAGCGGGGGGCCGCAATGAGCAGTTCTTC.

This rearrangement joins TRBV18 to TRBJ1-5; D unclear. The CDR3 is 13 residues long. Trimming stripped 2 bases from V and 4 bases from J, with 6 bases between. Germline values: CDR1 KGHSH, CDR2 LQKENI. CDR3 coding DNA: TGTGCCAGCTCACCAGCATATAATCAGCCCCAGCATTTT. Protein product: CASSPAYNQPQHF.

The rearrangement links TRBV28 to TRBJ1-6, with 7 bases aligning to TRBD1. The germline V gene has CDR1 MDHEN and CDR2 SYDVKM. The length of the CDR3 is 14 residues. Trimming took 5 bases from V and 7 from J; bases not matched to a gene: 5. The DNA of the CDR3 is TGTGCCAGCAGTCTCCGGGACAGCAATTCACCCCTCCACTTT. This translates into CASSLRDSNSPLHF. The variable domain in full, with the rest retrieved from reference TRBV28 and TRBJ1-6, is DVKVTQSSRYLVKRTGEKVFLECVQDMDHENMFWYRQDPGLGLRLIYFSYDVKMKEKGDIPEGYSVSREKKERFSLILESASTNQTSMYLCASSLRDSNSPLHFGNGTRLTVT.

This chain joins TRBV6-2 or TRBV6-3 and TRBJ2-7; the match to TRBD2 covers 11 bases. CDR1 and CDR2 (germline): MNHEY, SVGEGT. The V and J ends lost 6 bases and 3 bases, in that order; junction bases with no gene match: 4. This CDR3 contains 14 residues. CDR3 bases: TGTGCCAGCAGCAGGACTAGCGGGTTCTACGAGCAGTACTTC. Protein: CASSRTSGFYEQYF.

The chain couples TRBV7-6 to TRBJ2-2; 7 bases are a match to TRBD1. From germline, CDR1 is SGHVS and CDR2 FNYEAQ. Trimming removed 1 base from V and 4 bases from J; junction bases left unmatched: 3. The CDR3 is 15 amino acids. The CDR3: CASSLGQGLTGELFF. The CDR3 bases are TGTGCCAGCAGCTTAGGACAGGGTCTCACCGGGGAGCTGTTTTTT.

The J gene is TRBJ1-1, the V gene TRBV28, with TRBD1 identical over 9 bases. This CDR3 region has 12 residues. The germline gives CDR1 MDHEN, CDR2 SYDVKM. Losses at the gene ends were 8 bases for V and 4 bases for J; bases not matched to a gene: 2. CDR3 sequence: CASWTGATEAFF. The CDR3 DNA reads as TGTGCCAGCTGGACAGGGGCCACTGAAGCTTTCTTT.

In this sample, this clone turned up once. This chain connects TRBV19 to TRBJ2-5, with 7 bases lining up with TRBD1. Germline-derived CDR1 and CDR2 are LNHDA and SQIVND (reference sequence). This CDR3 comprises 15 residues. V shed 4 bases, J shed 5 bases, and the junction held 10 bases outside the gene matches. The CDR3: CASSTRRQGPETQYF. The CDR3 DNA sequence: TGTGCCAGTAGTACCCGGAGACAGGGTCCCGAGACCCAGTACTTC.

The rearrangement links TRBV6-1 to TRBJ1-5; D ambiguous. The CDR3 length is 14 residues. The V gene lost 3 bases and the J gene lost 4 bases, with 10 bases spanning the gap. Looked up from germline, CDR1 is MNHNS and CDR2 is SASEGT. CDR3 region: CASSERPQNQPQHF. The CDR3 bases are TGTGCCAGCAGTGAGCGACCCCAAAATCAGCCCCAGCATTTT.

The gene calls are TRBV6-5 and TRBJ2-3; the D gene is possibly TRBD2 (7 bases). The ends were cut back, 4 bases at V and 6 bases at J, with 17 bases in the middle. Germline CDR1 is MNHEY and CDR2 is SVGAGI. This CDR3 is built from 15 residues. In nucleotides, the CDR3 is TGTGCCAGCAGTTCAGGGGCACCCGGGGGGGATACGCAGTATTTT. Protein: CASSSGAPGGDTQYF.

V is TRBV6-6 and J is TRBJ2-7; D gene unclear. The CDR3 spans 14 residues. Trimming removed 5 bases at V and 5 bases at J, with 16 bases between. Germline CDR1 and CDR2: MNHNY and SVGAGI (reference sequence). The DNA for the CDR3 is TGTGCCAGCAGTCCTCTCCTCTCCAGCGACGAGCAGTACTTC. It specifies CASSPLLSSDEQYF.

The chain couples TRBV9 to TRBJ2-2, with a possible D match to TRBD1 (6 bases). Germline CDR1 SGDLS, CDR2 YYNGEE. The V end was cut by 0 bases, the J end by 6 bases, with 6 bases between. The CDR3 has 13 residues. CDR3 amino acids: CASSVGTAGELFF. CDR3 coding DNA: TGTGCCAGCAGCGTAGGGACAGCCGGGGAGCTGTTTTTT.

The chain is built from TRBV9 and TRBJ1-6, with no clear D. Germline assignment: CDR1 SGDLS and CDR2 YYNGEE. V lost 1 base to trimming and J lost 3 bases, with 17 bases between them. CDR3 length: 18 residues. CDR3 sequence (DNA): TGTGCCAGCAGCGTAAGGCCCTTGGACCTAAGCTATAATTCACCCCTCCACTTT. Encoded protein: CASSVRPLDLSYNSPLHF.

The gene calls are TRBV9 and TRBJ1-3; 9 positions match TRBD1. CDR1 is SGDLS, CDR2 YYNGEE, per germline. The ends lost 4 bases at V and 0 bases at J; junction bases unmatched: 5. This CDR3 region has 16 residues. CDR3 sequence (DNA): TGTGCCAGCAGCACTATGACAGGGGGCTCTGGAAACACCATATATTTT. It encodes CASSTMTGGSGNTIYF.

This chain links TRBV7-3 with TRBJ2-7, with 8 positions matching TRBD1. The junction had 12 bases not matched to a gene; V was cut back by 5 bases and J by 6 bases. The germline CDR1 and CDR2 sequences are SGHTA and FQGTGA. There are 15 residues in the CDR3. The CDR3 region is CASSPGGDRFGEQYF. CDR3 coding DNA: TGTGCCAGCAGCCCAGGGGGCGACCGCTTCGGCGAGCAGTACTTC.

V and J are TRBV7-2 and TRBJ2-7; no definite D call. Trimming shortened V by 1 base and J by 3 bases, and 16 bases separated the two germline ends. Per germline, CDR1 SGHTA and CDR2 FQGNSA. The CDR3 has 16 amino acids. The CDR3 loop reads CASSLGGGQRFYEQYF. DNA of the CDR3: TGTGCCAGCAGCTTAGGGGGTGGGCAGCGTTTCTACGAGCAGTACTTC.

The rearrangement joins TRBV4-1 to TRBJ2-1; possible D gene TRBD2, 7 bases. V was trimmed by 4 bases and J by 5 bases, leaving 15 bases between them. CDR1 is MGHRA, CDR2 YSYEKL, per germline. CDR3 length: 15 amino acids. For the CDR3, the DNA is TGCGCCAGCAGCCCTGGGCGGGGGCGGGACAATGAGCAGTTCTTC. It translates to CASSPGRGRDNEQFF.

V usage is TRBV5-4 and J usage is TRBJ2-3, with TRBD2 identical over 8 bases. Germline V lookup: CDR1 SGHNT, CDR2 YYREEE (reference sequence). The V segment lost 3 bases and the J segment 5 bases; nucleotides outside the gene matches: 5. The CDR3 length is 14 residues. CDR3 sequence: CASSSWAGGDTQYF. The CDR3, as DNA: TGTGCCAGCAGCTCCTGGGCGGGAGGAGATACGCAGTATTTT.